The 10 T cell receptor beta chains below come from one sample, sequenced in a study of cytomegalovirus exposure and HLA in healthy donors. With 60 Vbeta and 13 Jbeta primers, the PCR was carried out. TCRdb's table, derived via immunoSEQ multiplex PCR, lists solely in-frame clones and lacks some. The profile covers under 200,000 clones, with around three quarters appearing a single time and 2.1% taken by the ten largest. The source material was PBMCs. The source of these receptors is a man aged 40-49 years in good health and CMV-seronegative.

The rearrangement uses TRBV7-2 and TRBJ1-2; D possibly corresponds to TRBD1 (6 bases). CDR1 is SGHTA, CDR2 FQGNSA, per germline. The CDR3 is made up of 13 amino acids. Trimming removed 1 base from V and 5 bases from J, with 8 bases in between. CDR3 nucleotides: TGTGCCAGCAGCTTAGGGACAGAATATGGCTACACCTTC. It specifies CASSLGTEYGYTF.

V and J are TRBV5-6 and TRBJ1-2; no clear D. V lost 0 bases to trimming and J lost 4 bases, with 16 bases between them. This CDR3 is built from 16 residues. Looked up from germline, CDR1 is SGHDT and CDR2 is YYEEEE. In DNA form, the CDR3 reads TGTGCCAGCAGCTTGGACGGGGTCCAAGAGAGCTATGGCTACACCTTC. This sequence encodes CASSLDGVQESYGYTF.

The V and J genes are TRBV6-5 and TRBJ2-6; no clear D. The V end lost 5 bases, the J end lost 4 bases, and 9 bases lay between the germline ends. Germline CDR1 reads MNHEY; CDR2 reads SVGAGI. The length of the CDR3 is 14 residues. CDR3 nucleotide sequence: TGTGCCAGCAGTCTTATGTTCGGGGCCAACGTCCTGACTTTC. Translated: CASSLMFGANVLTF.

Of note for this clone: This specimen includes other DNA sequences encoding the same CDR3. The chain is built from TRBV5-4 and TRBJ1-1; the match to TRBD1 covers 9 bases. Germline values: CDR1 SGHNT, CDR2 YYREEE (reference sequence). This CDR3 contains 17 residues. With V trimmed by 0 bases and J by 0 bases, 6 bases remained unmatched. The DNA for the CDR3 is TGTGCCAGCAGCTTGGTTGGGGACAGGGTGGTGAACACTGAAGCTTTCTTT. It codes for CASSLVGDRVVNTEAFF.

This clone was counted only a few times. The rearrangement uses TRBV6-5 and TRBJ2-1, with 8 bases identical to TRBD2. The germline V gene encodes CDR1 MNHEY and CDR2 SVGAGI. The CDR3 totals 14 residues. Unmatched junction bases numbered 6, after V lost 5 bases and J lost 6 bases. The CDR3 spells CASSDSGGFNEQFF. The CDR3 DNA is TGTGCCAGCAGTGATTCGGGGGGGTTCAATGAGCAGTTCTTC.

The CDR3 loop reads CASTRIRASNQPQHF. The CDR3 coding sequence is TGTGCCAGCACTCGTATCAGGGCTAGCAATCAGCCCCAGCATTTT. V and J are TRBV2 and TRBJ1-5; weak D call: TRBD1 (5 bases). CDR3 size: 15 residues. V lost 7 bases to trimming and J lost 0 bases, with 13 bases between them. Germline values: CDR1 SNHLY, CDR2 FYNNEI.

CDR3 protein: CASSFTRGGEQYF. DNA of the CDR3: TGCGCCAGCAGCTTTACCAGAGGGGGCGAGCAGTACTTC. The chain uses TRBV5-1 and TRBJ2-5; maybe TRBD1 (6 bases). Near its end, the DNA agrees better with TRBJ2-7, so the J call may be wrong. Germline assignment: CDR1 SGHRS and CDR2 YFSETQ. This CDR3 has 13 residues.

This chain links TRBV7-2 with TRBJ2-3; TRBD1 aligns across 7 bases. Germline assignment: CDR1 SGHTA and CDR2 FQGNSA. The CDR3 runs to 15 residues. With V trimmed by 3 bases and J by 8 bases, 11 bases remained unmatched. The CDR3 DNA follows: TGTGCCAGCAGCTTCCCGGGACAGCAATCAAGTACGCAGTATTTT. Translated, it gives CASSFPGQQSSTQYF.

This chain joins TRBV28 and TRBJ1-4, with D perhaps TRBD1 (6 bases). Germline CDR1 and CDR2: MDHEN and SYDVKM. V lost 3 bases, J lost 12 bases, and 14 bases lay in between. This CDR3 is built from 13 residues. The CDR3 DNA follows: TGTGCCAGCAGTTTGGGGGGGGCCCAGGAACTGTTTTTT. Residues: CASSLGGAQELFF.

This clone was picked up a small number of times. The chain combines TRBV18 with TRBJ2-2; 10 bases are a match to TRBD2. The germline CDR1 and CDR2 sequences are KGHSH and LQKENI. This CDR3 region has 17 residues. The V gene end was trimmed by 6 bases and the J gene end by 6 bases; junction bases not matched to a gene: 13. The CDR3 coding sequence is TGTGCCAGCTCTCCCCTAGCGGGAGAGTATCGCCCCGGGGAGCTGTTTTTT. It yields the protein CASSPLAGEYRPGELFF.